This entry lists 7 T cell receptor beta chains sequenced from one sample in a study of early T cells in non-severe SARS-CoV-2 infection. MiXCR, run by TCRdb on the 5' RACE reads, gives a single entry per CDR3 protein. The table has roughly 34,000 distinct CDR3 sequences, 4.1% seen once; the top ten hold around 5.6%. Sequencing was done on a sample of whole blood. These receptors were obtained from an adult who was a healthcare worker with PCR-confirmed SARS-CoV-2 infection or an uninfected control (not recorded which).

Sample share makes this clonotype medium-sized. The chain uses TRBV27 and TRBJ1-1, with D possibly being TRBD1 (6 bases). This CDR3 has 14 residues. Germline V gives CDR1 MNHEY, CDR2 SMNVEV (reference sequence). The V and J ends lost 3 bases and 6 bases respectively, with 14 bases between them. The CDR3 region is CASSFGERGAEAFF. The CDR3, as DNA: TGTGCCAGCAGTTTCGGCGAAAGGGGGGCTGAAGCTTTCTTT.

This clonotype was seen a handful of times. A read error may produce the germline difference seen at one junction end. The chain couples TRBV3-1 to TRBJ2-7; 7 bases agree with TRBD2. Germline values: CDR1 LGHDT, CDR2 YNNKEL (reference sequence). The CDR3 contains 11 residues. CDR3 in amino acids: CASSQIGRLSF. DNA of the CDR3: TGTGCCAGCAGCCAAATCGGGAGGCTTAGCTTC.

This clonotype was detected only a few times. A much larger clone differs by one base, so this may be a read error. The chain carries TRBV29-1 and TRBJ2-3; the D gene is possibly TRBD1 (5 bases). Germline CDR1 SQVTM, CDR2 ANQGSEA. The CDR3 is 15 amino acids. V dropped 7 bases and J dropped 5 bases, with 22 bases sitting between them. The CDR3 nucleotides read TGCAGCGCCCGTTTTTGGGGCAGGTTTCGAGATACGCAGTATTTT. Translation gives CSARFWGRFRDTQYF.

In its sample, this clonotype was seen many times. The chain links TRBV11-2 to TRBJ2-3; D is unresolved. The germline V and J ends were trimmed by 2 bases and 5 bases, with 11 bases remaining between them. The CDR3 sequence is 14 residues long. Germline lookup yields CDR1 SGHAT and CDR2 FQNNGV. Written as DNA, the CDR3 is TGTGCCAGCAGCTTATCCCAGGTAGAAGATACGCAGTATTTT. Its protein product is CASSLSQVEDTQYF.

This clonotype was detected ten times or more. V gene TRBV9 combines with J gene TRBJ1-4, with D possibly TRBD1 on 6 matching bases. This CDR3 contains 15 residues. V was cut by 0 bases and J by 6 bases, with 12 bases left in between. Germline CDR1 is SGDLS and CDR2 is YYNGEE. The CDR3 sequence is CASSVEDSVYEKLFF. The CDR3 DNA sequence: TGTGCCAGCAGCGTAGAGGACAGCGTTTATGAAAAACTGTTTTTT.

V and J are TRBV29-1 and TRBJ2-3, with TRBD1 as a possible D gene (5 bases). The CDR3 loop spans 12 amino acids. The V gene's germline CDR1 is SQVTM and CDR2 ANQGSEA. The V and J ends lost 5 bases and 1 base respectively, with 7 bases between them. CDR3 loop: CSVLQGTDTQYF. Written as DNA, the CDR3 is TGCAGCGTTCTACAGGGCACAGATACGCAGTATTTT.

This clonotype was recorded at least ten times. The chain uses TRBV20-1 and TRBJ1-2; D gene uncertain. The CDR3 spans 12 residues. CDR1 is DFQATT, CDR2 SNEGSKA, per germline (reference sequence). V was clipped by 6 bases and J by 8 bases, with 16 bases between them. CDR3 bases: TGCAGTGCACCGGCAAACTTAGACGGCTACACCTTC. Protein product: CSAPANLDGYTF.